This T cell receptor beta chain was identified during a study of cytomegalovirus exposure and HLA in healthy donors. Study-level findings and limits: There was a cluster of highly shared sequence variants that was likely a sequencing artifact.

Trimming shortened V by 6 bases and J by 4 bases, and 15 bases separated the two germline ends. The CDR3 runs to 14 residues. Germline-derived CDR1 and CDR2 are KGHSH and LQKENI. As regards this clone: Its antigen is not known.

PCR involved 60 Vbeta and 13 Jbeta primers. TCRdb's copy holds only in-frame clones and misses some; the assay was immunoSEQ multiplex PCR. Of around 150,000 clones listed, 60% to 85% are singletons. V and J are TRBV18 and TRBJ1-2, with unresolved D. This clonotype originated in a woman aged 45-65 years in good health and CMV-seropositive. Input material: PBMCs. CDR3 nucleotide sequence: TGTGCCAGCTCCCCTAGTGGCCGTGCCTATGGCTACACCTTC. Protein: CASSPSGRAYGYTF.